The sequence of this TCR beta chain was determined in a study of shared clonotypes between healthy human individuals. Findings and caveats of the study: Only a few donors were included, so the genetic and exposure-history diversity represented was limited.

This table comes from immunoSEQ multiplex PCR, and its TCRdb copy is limited to in-frame clones, with some not included. In the table there are about a million clones, around three quarters of which are singletons. Trimming left V 0 bases short and J 2 bases short, with 4 bases between. CDR1 and CDR2 from the germline V gene are WNHNN and SYGVQD (reference sequence). This CDR3 is 13 amino acids long. About this clone: Its target is not known. A much larger clone is a single base away; this may be a read error. This specimen includes other DNA sequences encoding the same CDR3.

The V and J genes are TRBV10-1 and TRBJ1-2, with D unclear. Material for sequencing was memory CD4+ T cells sorted from blood. Documented subset: CD45RA-negative fraction. This receptor was identified in a man younger than 30 in good health. The DNA for the CDR3 is TGCGCCAGCAGTGAGTCGGGGAACTATGGCTACACCTTC. Translation gives CASSESGNYGYTF.